Ten or more counts support the clone carrying this T cell receptor beta chain. One end of the junction fails to match germline, which may point to a read error. MiXCR, applied by TCRdb to the 5' RACE reads, yields one record per CDR3 protein. The sample has more than 65,000 distinct CDR3 sequences, 13% seen once. This sample was included in a study of early T cells in non-severe SARS-CoV-2 infection. The CDR3 covers 13 residues. The germline V gene has CDR1 SGHTS and CDR2 YDEGEE. V is TRBV5-8 and J is TRBJ1-4, with D perhaps TRBD1 (5 bases). The TCR sequence derives from an adult who was a healthcare worker with PCR-confirmed SARS-CoV-2 infection or an uninfected control (not recorded which). Sequencing was done on a sample of whole blood. Written as DNA, the CDR3 is TGTGCCAGCAGCTTGTCCGGGCCAGACAGTAGGTTGTTT. It translates to CASSLSGPDSRLF.